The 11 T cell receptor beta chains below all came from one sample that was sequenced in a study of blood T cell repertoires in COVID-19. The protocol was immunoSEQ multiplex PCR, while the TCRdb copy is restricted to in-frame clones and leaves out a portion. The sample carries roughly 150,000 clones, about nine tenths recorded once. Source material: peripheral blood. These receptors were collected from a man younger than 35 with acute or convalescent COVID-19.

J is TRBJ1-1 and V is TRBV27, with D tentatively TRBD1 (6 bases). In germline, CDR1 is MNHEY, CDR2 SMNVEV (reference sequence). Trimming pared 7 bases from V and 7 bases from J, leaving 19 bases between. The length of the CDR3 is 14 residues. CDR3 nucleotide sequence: TGTGCCAGCAAGGGGGGGAAGTTTTCCGGTGAAGCTTTCTTT. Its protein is CASKGGKFSGEAFF.

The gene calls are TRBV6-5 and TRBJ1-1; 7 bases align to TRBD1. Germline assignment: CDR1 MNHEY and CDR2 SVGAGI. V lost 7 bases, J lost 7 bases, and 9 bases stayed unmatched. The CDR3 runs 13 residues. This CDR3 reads CASTKNNRGEAFF. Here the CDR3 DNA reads TGTGCCAGCACCAAGAATAACAGGGGTGAAGCTTTCTTT.

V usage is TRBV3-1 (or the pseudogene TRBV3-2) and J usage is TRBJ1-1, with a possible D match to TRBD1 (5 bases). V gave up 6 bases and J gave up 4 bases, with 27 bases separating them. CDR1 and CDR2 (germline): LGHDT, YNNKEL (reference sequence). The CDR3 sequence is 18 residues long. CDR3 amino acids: CASRPSRDLAREGTEAFF. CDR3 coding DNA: TGTGCCAGCAGGCCTTCCAGGGATCTGGCCCGGGAGGGCACTGAAGCTTTCTTT.

In DNA form, the CDR3 reads TGTGCCTGGAGTGTACGAGGGATCGGCAATCAGCCCCAGCATTTT. Translation gives CAWSVRGIGNQPQHF. The J gene is TRBJ1-5, the V gene TRBV30; unclear D gene. Germline-derived CDR1 and CDR2 are GTSNPN and SVGIG (reference sequence). The V and J ends lost 0 bases and 2 bases respectively, with 11 bases between them. The CDR3 totals 15 residues.

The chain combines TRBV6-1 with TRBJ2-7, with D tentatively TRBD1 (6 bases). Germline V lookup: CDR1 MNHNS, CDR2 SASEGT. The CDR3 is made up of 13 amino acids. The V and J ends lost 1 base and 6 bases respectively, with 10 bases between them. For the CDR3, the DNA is TGTGCCAGCAGTGAAGAGAGAGGGGGCGAGCAGTACTTC. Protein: CASSEERGGEQYF.

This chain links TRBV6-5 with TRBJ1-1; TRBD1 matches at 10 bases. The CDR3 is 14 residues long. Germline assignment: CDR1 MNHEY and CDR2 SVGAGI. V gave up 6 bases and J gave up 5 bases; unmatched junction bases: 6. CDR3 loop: CASSRQGARTEAFF. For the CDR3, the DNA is TGTGCCAGCAGCCGACAGGGGGCAAGGACTGAAGCTTTCTTT.

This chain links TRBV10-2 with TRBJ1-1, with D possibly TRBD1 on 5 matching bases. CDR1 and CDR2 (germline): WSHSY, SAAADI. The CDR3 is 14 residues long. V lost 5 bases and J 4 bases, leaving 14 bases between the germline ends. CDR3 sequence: CASSLGGRSTEAFF. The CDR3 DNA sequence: TGCGCCAGCAGTCTGGGGGGTCGGTCCACTGAAGCTTTCTTT.

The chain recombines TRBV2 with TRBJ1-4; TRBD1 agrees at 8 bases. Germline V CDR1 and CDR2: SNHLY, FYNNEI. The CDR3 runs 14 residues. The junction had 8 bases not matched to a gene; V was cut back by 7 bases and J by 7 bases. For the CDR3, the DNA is TGTGCCAGCAAACGTGACAGGGGTGCTGAAAAACTGTTTTTT. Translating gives CASKRDRGAEKLFF.

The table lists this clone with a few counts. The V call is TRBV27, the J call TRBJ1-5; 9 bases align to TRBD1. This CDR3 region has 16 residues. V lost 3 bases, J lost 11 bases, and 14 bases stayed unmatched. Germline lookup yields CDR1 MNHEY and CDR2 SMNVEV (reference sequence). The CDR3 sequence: CASSFTGGTQGKAQHF. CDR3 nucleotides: TGTGCCAGCAGTTTTACAGGGGGCACCCAGGGAAAAGCCCAGCATTTT.

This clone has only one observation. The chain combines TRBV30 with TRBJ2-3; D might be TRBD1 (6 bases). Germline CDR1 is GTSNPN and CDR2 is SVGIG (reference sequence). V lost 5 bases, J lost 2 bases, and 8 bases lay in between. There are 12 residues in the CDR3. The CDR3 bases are TGTGCCTGGCAGGGGTCCACAGATACGCAGTATTTT. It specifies CAWQGSTDTQYF.

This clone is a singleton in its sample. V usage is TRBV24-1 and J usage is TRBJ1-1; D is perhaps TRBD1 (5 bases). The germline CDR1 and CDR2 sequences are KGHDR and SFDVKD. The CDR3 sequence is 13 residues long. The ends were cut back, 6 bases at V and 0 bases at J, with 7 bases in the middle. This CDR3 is CATSTGMNTEAFF. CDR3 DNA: TGTGCCACCAGTACAGGAATGAACACTGAAGCTTTCTTT.